The T cell receptor beta chain under discussion was sequenced for a study of Graves' ophthalmopathy and Graves' hyperthyroidism. In its sample, this clonotype was seen many times. Its antigen remains unidentified. Transcripts of RNA were the source for amplifying TCR beta CDR3 regions. An opening RT-PCR round employed HTBI primers and preceded a second-round multiplex PCR. TCRdb ran MiXCR on the multiplex PCR reads and lists one entry per CDR3 protein. This table holds fewer than 350,000 distinct CDR3 sequences, roughly a sixth found once. This CDR3 has 14 residues. CDR1 and CDR2 from the germline V gene are SGHRS and YFSETQ. V was clipped by 4 bases and J by 11 bases; unmatched bases: 12. Presentation of ophthalmopathy in the donors involved moderate-to-severe activity, CAS ≥3, NOSPECS ≥4 and a duration under 3 months. Findings of the study overall: Ophthalmopathy versus stable hyperthyroidism: 13-signature model gave roughly 88% sensitivity, 81.08% specificity. It was with 65% to 71% sensitivity and just under 75% specificity that the model predicted ophthalmopathy progression.

The chain links TRBV5-1 to TRBJ1-1, with TRBD1 matching over 9 bases. What was sequenced was peripheral blood. The TCR sequence derives from an adult man with Graves' ophthalmopathy. The CDR3 loop is CASSTRTGAAEAFF. In nucleotides, the CDR3 is TGCGCCAGCAGCACCCGGACAGGGGCGGCAGAGGCTTTCTTT.